This T cell receptor beta chain is drawn from a study of cytomegalovirus exposure and HLA in healthy donors. This clone was counted once. Researchers ran the PCR with 60 Vbeta and 13 Jbeta primers. Assay used: immunoSEQ multiplex PCR; TCRdb lists only in-frame clones, some missing. The table has some 130,000 clones, around 76% seen once. Germline V gene data show CDR1 as MNHEY and CDR2 as SMNVEV (reference sequence). The length of the CDR3 is 13 residues. V was shortened by 6 bases and J by 2 bases, with 11 bases between the two germline ends. V usage is TRBV27 and J usage is TRBJ2-7, with D perhaps TRBD2 (6 bases). The sequence was obtained from a woman between 50 and 59 years old in good health and CMV-seronegative. Sequencing was done on a sample of PBMCs. The CDR3 is CASSRGVPYEQYV. The DNA for the CDR3 is TGTGCCAGCAGCCGCGGGGTCCCCTACGAGCAGTACGTC.